This TCR beta chain was retrieved from a study of T-cell reconstitution after alpha-beta-depleted transplantation in children. A TCRbeta library incorporating unique molecular identifiers was prepared. TCRdb itself ran the PCR reads through MiXCR, one entry per CDR3 protein. The sample has roughly 500,000 distinct CDR3 sequences; 9.5% to 15% are singletons. This CDR3 spans 14 amino acids. V trimming: 6 bases; J trimming: 4 bases; junction bases outside the gene matches: 8. Germline CDR1 reads SGHTA; CDR2 reads FQGNSA. The genes are TRBV7-2 and TRBJ1-2; 7 bases are a match to TRBD1. The sequence came from a human donor who donated a stem cell graft to a child with combined immunodeficiency. Sequencing was performed on PBMCs from the stem cell graft donor, taken from the stem cell graft. The CDR3 loop reads CASRNDRDIYGYTF. For the CDR3, the DNA is TGTGCCAGCAGGAATGACAGGGACATCTATGGCTACACCTTC. The full variable domain, rest sourced from reference TRBV7-2 and TRBJ1-2, is GAGVSQSPSNKVTEKGKDVELRCDPISGHTALYWYRQSLGQGLEFLIYFQGNSAPDKSGLPSDRFSAERTGGSVSTLTIQRTQQEDSAVYLCASRNDRDIYGYTFGSGTRLTVV.